Below, 19 T cell receptor beta chains from the same sample are listed, as sequenced in a study of cytomegalovirus exposure and HLA in healthy donors. The primer mix had 60 Vbeta and 13 Jbeta primers. The data were produced by immunoSEQ multiplex PCR, yet TCRdb's version contains in-frame clones alone and is incomplete. The sample shows under 200,000 clones, about 78% of them seen only once. The sequencing sample was made of PBMCs. Receptors originate from a man between 35 and 55 years old in good health and CMV-seronegative.

This chain connects TRBV4-3 to TRBJ1-3; possible D gene TRBD1, 6 bases. CDR3 size: 17 residues. The ends were cut back, 4 bases at V and 3 bases at J, with 19 bases in the middle. Germline loops: CDR1 LGHNA, CDR2 YSLEER. The CDR3 bases are TGCGCCAGCAGCCCAGGGGCGGCGGGGGCAATTGGAAACACCATATATTTT. Its protein product is CASSPGAAGAIGNTIYF.

The genes are TRBV30 and TRBJ2-2; perhaps TRBD2 as D (6 bases). V lost 7 bases to trimming and J lost 1 base, with 13 bases between them. CDR3 length equals 14 residues. Germline-derived CDR1 and CDR2 are GTSNPN and SVGIG (reference sequence). The CDR3 DNA follows: TGTGCCTCCTACCCGGGAGAGAACACCGGGGAGCTGTTTTTT. Translation gives CASYPGENTGELFF.

This chain uses TRBV7-9 with TRBJ2-3; D is uncertain. Germline CDR1 and CDR2: SEHNR and FQNEAQ (reference sequence). The CDR3 sequence is 16 residues long. The ends were cut back, 1 base at V and 0 bases at J, with 11 bases in the middle. The CDR3 DNA follows: TGTGCCAGCAGCTTAGGGCCAGGAAGAAGCACAGATACGCAGTATTTT. It codes for CASSLGPGRSTDTQYF.

The chain has TRBV5-1 and TRBJ1-2; 10 bases map to TRBD1. Losses at the gene ends were 3 bases for V and 8 bases for J; bases not matched to a gene: 4. The CDR3 covers 13 residues. Germline lookup yields CDR1 SGHRS and CDR2 YFSETQ. The CDR3 region is CASSYGTGDGYTF. The CDR3 nucleotides are TGCGCCAGCAGCTACGGGACAGGGGACGGCTACACCTTC.

This clone has just one count. The V and J genes are TRBV7-6 and TRBJ1-2; 7 nucleotides agree with TRBD1. Germline assignment: CDR1 SGHVS and CDR2 FNYEAQ. This CDR3 contains 14 residues. The J segment lost 3 bases and the V segment lost 1 base, leaving 2 bases of the junction unmatched. CDR3 sequence reads: CASSLGGTDYGYTF. Here the CDR3 DNA reads TGTGCCAGCAGCTTAGGCGGGACAGACTATGGCTACACCTTC.

This clone was picked up one time. This chain uses TRBV10-3 with TRBJ1-4; TRBD1 matches 9 bases. With 6 bases clipped from V and 5 bases from J, the junction kept 7 bases outside the gene matches. Germline values: CDR1 ENHRY, CDR2 SYGVKD. CDR3 length equals 15 residues. The CDR3 DNA reads as TGTGCCATCAGGCCCGGAGACAGGGGGAATGAAAAACTGTTTTTT. This sequence encodes CAIRPGDRGNEKLFF.

The chain uses TRBV5-1 and TRBJ2-1; 8 bases are a match to TRBD2. Germline V gene lookup returns CDR1 SGHRS and CDR2 YFSETQ. V shed 0 bases and J 5 bases; nucleotides not matched to a gene: 4. There are 15 residues in the CDR3. The CDR3 region is CASSLGDGGDNEQFF. The CDR3 nucleotides are TGCGCCAGCAGCTTGGGGGACGGGGGGGACAATGAGCAGTTCTTC.

The chain recombines TRBV27 with TRBJ2-5; D may be TRBD1 (5 bases). Germline loops: CDR1 MNHEY, CDR2 SMNVEV (reference sequence). Deletions cut 1 base from V and 5 bases from J, with 14 bases between. CDR3 length: 15 amino acids. CDR3 nucleotides: TGTGCCAGCAGTTTATTGCAGGGCTTATGGGAGACCCAGTACTTC. Its translation is CASSLLQGLWETQYF.

This clone has just a few counts. The chain uses TRBV18 and TRBJ2-7; maybe TRBD1 (5 bases). The CDR3 totals 14 residues. V was shortened by 6 bases and J by 5 bases, with 17 bases between the two germline ends. Germline V gene lookup returns CDR1 KGHSH and CDR2 LQKENI. Here the CDR3 DNA reads TGTGCCAGCTCCTACACGGGCAGGGTGGACGAGCAGTACTTC. This translates into CASSYTGRVDEQYF.

The J gene is TRBJ2-4, the V gene TRBV4-1; 7 bases align to TRBD2. The CDR3 is made up of 18 amino acids. Germline V gene data show CDR1 as MGHRA and CDR2 as YSYEKL. Trimming removed 0 bases from V and 1 base from J; junction bases left unmatched: 9. The CDR3 nucleotides are TGCGCCAGCAGCCAAGATCAGTTCGGGGAGGGGGCCAAAAACATTCAGTACTTC. Amino acids: CASSQDQFGEGAKNIQYF.

The J gene is TRBJ2-7, the V gene TRBV19; D gene ambiguous. The CDR3 has 14 residues. The V end lost 0 bases, the J end lost 1 base, and 7 bases lay between the germline ends. Germline loops: CDR1 LNHDA, CDR2 SQIVND (reference sequence). CDR3 sequence: CASSIDSLSYEQYF. CDR3 nucleotide sequence: TGTGCCAGTAGTATAGACAGTCTTTCCTACGAGCAGTACTTC.

V usage is TRBV6-4 and J usage is TRBJ2-1; D is perhaps TRBD2 (6 bases). In germline, CDR1 is MRHNA, CDR2 SNTAGT. Trimming took off 5 bases at V and 4 bases at J, with 12 bases between the two ends. The CDR3 covers 14 residues. The CDR3 coding sequence is TGTGCCAGCAGTCCCGGGACTTCTTACAATGAGCAGTTCTTC. It specifies CASSPGTSYNEQFF.

The chain employs TRBV7-8 and TRBJ2-6; TRBD1 matches 8 bases. Germline CDR1 reads SGHVS; CDR2 reads FQNEAQ. The ends lost 3 bases at V and 3 bases at J; junction bases unmatched: 13. The CDR3 has 19 residues. CDR3 nucleotide sequence: TGTGCCAGCAGCTTGGGACAGGCCACATCCCTGTATGGGGCCAACGTCCTGACTTTC. Its protein product is CASSLGQATSLYGANVLTF.

V usage is TRBV7-9 and J usage is TRBJ2-5, with TRBD1 matching over 11 bases. CDR3 length: 15 amino acids. Germline loops: CDR1 SEHNR, CDR2 FQNEAQ (reference sequence). Trimming at V came to 5 bases and at J to 3 bases, leaving 5 bases not matched to a gene. CDR3 coding DNA: TGTGCCAGCAGCGGACAGGGGGCCCTAAAAGAGACCCAGTACTTC. It encodes CASSGQGALKETQYF.

The chain uses TRBV27 and TRBJ2-7, with D perhaps TRBD2 (5 bases). Germline CDR1 reads MNHEY; CDR2 reads SMNVEV (reference sequence). The CDR3 has 13 amino acids. The V gene lost 1 base and the J gene lost 6 bases, with 10 bases spanning the gap. CDR3 loop: CASSLLSGGEQYF. In DNA, the CDR3 is TGTGCCAGCAGTTTATTGTCCGGAGGCGAGCAGTACTTC.

This chain joins TRBV6-4 and TRBJ2-7; a possible D gene is TRBD1 (5 bases). Germline CDR1 reads MRHNA; CDR2 reads SNTAGT. V was trimmed by 6 bases and J by 2 bases, leaving 17 bases between them. This CDR3 has 15 amino acids. CDR3 protein: CASSPSVSGTYEQYF. The CDR3 nucleotides are TGTGCCAGCAGCCCCAGTGTCTCAGGGACCTACGAGCAGTACTTC.

The chain couples TRBV4-3 to TRBJ1-4, with no clear D. The V end lost 0 bases, the J end lost 8 bases, and 10 bases lay between the germline ends. CDR1 is LGHNA, CDR2 YSLEER, per germline. The CDR3 contains 14 residues. This CDR3 reads CASSQDSREEKLFF. DNA for the CDR3: TGCGCCAGCAGCCAAGACTCCCGAGAAGAAAAACTGTTTTTT.

There are a few counts of this clone. CDR3 protein: CASSYDRDTEAFF. The CDR3, as DNA: TGTGCCAGCAGTTACGATCGGGACACTGAAGCTTTCTTT. The V gene is TRBV6-6, the J gene TRBJ1-1; no reliable D call. Trimming took 2 bases from V and 3 from J, leaving 7 bases between them. The germline gives CDR1 MNHNY, CDR2 SVGAGI (reference sequence). CDR3 size: 13 residues.

The chain links TRBV7-2 to TRBJ2-3, with unresolved D. Between the trimmed V and J ends, which lost 3 bases and 0 bases, there was a span of 13 bases. The germline gives CDR1 SGHTA, CDR2 FQGNSA. CDR3 size: 16 residues. The CDR3 DNA sequence: TGTGCCAGCAGCTTGTTGGTTACCACTAGCACAGATACGCAGTATTTT. Its translation: CASSLLVTTSTDTQYF. Full variable domain (missing parts from reference TRBV7-2 and TRBJ2-3): GAGVSQSPSNKVTEKGKDVELRCDPISGHTALYWYRQSLGQGLEFLIYFQGNSAPDKSGLPSDRFSAERTGGSVSTLTIQRTQQEDSAVYLCASSLLVTTSTDTQYFGPGTRLTVL.